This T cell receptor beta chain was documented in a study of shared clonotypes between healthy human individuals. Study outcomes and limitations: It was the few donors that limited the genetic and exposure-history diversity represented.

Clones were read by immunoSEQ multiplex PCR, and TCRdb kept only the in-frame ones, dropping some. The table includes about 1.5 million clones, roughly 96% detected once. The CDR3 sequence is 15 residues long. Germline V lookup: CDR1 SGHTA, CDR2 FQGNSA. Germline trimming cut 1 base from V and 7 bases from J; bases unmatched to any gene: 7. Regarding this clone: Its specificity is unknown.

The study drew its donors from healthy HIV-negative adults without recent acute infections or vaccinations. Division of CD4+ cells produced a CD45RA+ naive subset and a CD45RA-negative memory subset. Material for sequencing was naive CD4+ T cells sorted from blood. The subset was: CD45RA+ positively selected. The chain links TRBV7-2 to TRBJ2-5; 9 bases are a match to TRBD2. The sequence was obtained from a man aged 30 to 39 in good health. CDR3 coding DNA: TGTGCCAGCAGCTTAGGACTAGCGGTTACGGGGACCCAGTACTTC. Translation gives CASSLGLAVTGTQYF.